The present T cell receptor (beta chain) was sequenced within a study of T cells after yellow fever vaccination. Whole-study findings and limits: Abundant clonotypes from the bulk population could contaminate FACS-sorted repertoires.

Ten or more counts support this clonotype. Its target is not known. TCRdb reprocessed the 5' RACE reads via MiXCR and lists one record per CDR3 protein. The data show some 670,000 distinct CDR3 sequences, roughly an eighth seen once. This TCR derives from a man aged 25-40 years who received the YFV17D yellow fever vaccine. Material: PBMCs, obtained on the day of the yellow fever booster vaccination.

For the CDR3, the DNA is TGTGCCAGCAGCGTCGGAGTAGCGGGAGTCGCGAGCTCCTACAATGAGCAGTTCTTC. It translates to CASSVGVAGVASSYNEQFF. V usage is TRBV11-1 and J usage is TRBJ2-1, with TRBD2 matching over 9 bases. The V and J ends lost 5 bases and 0 bases, in that order; junction bases with no gene match: 14. Germline CDR1 reads SGHAT; CDR2 reads FQDESV (reference sequence). This CDR3 spans 19 amino acids.